This T cell receptor beta chain was recovered during a study of OX40 agonist ivuxolimab in advanced cancers. About the study: Three patients showed partial responses: one hepatocellular carcinoma and two cutaneous melanoma cases.

Produced via immunoSEQ multiplex PCR; TCRdb's table is partial and in-frame only. The data show roughly 50,000 clones, 80% to 95% seen once. V dropped 4 bases and J dropped 5 bases, with 19 bases sitting between them. The CDR3 runs 17 residues. The germline V gene encodes CDR1 SGHRS and CDR2 YFSETQ. Excluded were patients having autoimmune disease history or systemic immunosuppression. The sample in question was CD4+ or CD8+ T cells sorted from blood, obtained in a trial of the OX40 agonist ivuxolimab. The chain has TRBV5-1 and TRBJ1-6; unclear D gene. The receptor's source is an adult with an advanced solid tumor such as melanoma, head and neck, liver or kidney cancer. Written as DNA, the CDR3 is TGCGCCAGCAGCCCTAGGACCTTAACAAAAGATAATTCACCCCTCCACTTT. Encoded protein: CASSPRTLTKDNSPLHF.